These 8 T cell receptor beta chains share one sample of origin, sequenced in a study of PD-1 blockade in mismatch repair-deficient tumors. The protocol was immunoSEQ multiplex PCR, while the TCRdb copy is restricted to in-frame clones and leaves out a portion. The table lists about 130,000 clones, 88% of them singletons. This specimen was peripheral blood, taken approximately 72 weeks after starting pembrolizumab. These receptors were obtained from an adult with mismatch repair-deficient cancer.

This chain links TRBV15 with TRBJ2-1; maybe TRBD1 (6 bases). This CDR3 is 15 amino acids long. CDR1 LNHNV and CDR2 YYDKDF come from the germline V gene (reference sequence). V was clipped by 3 bases and J by 5 bases, with 14 bases between them. Written as DNA, the CDR3 is TGTGCCACCAGCAGGGGGGCAGGTAGCGACAATGAGCAGTTCTTC. Translated, it gives CATSRGAGSDNEQFF.

The chain is built from TRBV5-8 and TRBJ2-2; D remains ambiguous. V was pared by 5 bases and J by 4 bases, with 12 bases between. Per the germline V gene, CDR1 is SGHTS and CDR2 is YDEGEE. The CDR3 covers 14 residues. The DNA for the CDR3 is TGTGCCAGCAGGCTAAATCAGCGCACCGGGGAGCTGTTTTTT. It codes for CASRLNQRTGELFF.

V is TRBV27 and J is TRBJ1-1; D is unresolved. This CDR3 spans 13 amino acids. Trimming removed 2 bases at V and 0 bases at J, with 4 bases between. CDR1 and CDR2 from the germline V gene are MNHEY and SMNVEV (reference sequence). This CDR3 reads CASSLAMNTEAFF. The CDR3 bases are TGTGCCAGCAGTTTAGCAATGAACACTGAAGCTTTCTTT.

The rearrangement joins TRBV6-5 to TRBJ2-7; 9 nucleotides agree with TRBD1. With V trimmed by 6 bases and J by 2 bases, 8 bases remained unmatched. This CDR3 is built from 15 residues. CDR1 and CDR2 from the germline V gene are MNHEY and SVGAGI. CDR3 region: CASSQPGQGAYEQYF. The CDR3 nucleotides are TGTGCCAGCAGCCAACCGGGACAGGGAGCCTACGAGCAGTACTTC.

The chain carries TRBV19 and TRBJ2-7; perhaps TRBD1 as D (5 bases). The CDR3 totals 13 residues. CDR1 and CDR2 (germline): LNHDA, SQIVND (reference sequence). Between the trimmed V and J ends, which lost 4 bases and 2 bases, there was a span of 9 bases. The chain's CDR3 is CASSTGWPYEQYF. Written as DNA, the CDR3 is TGTGCCAGTAGTACAGGGTGGCCCTACGAGCAGTACTTC.

This clone was observed a handful of times. The J gene is TRBJ2-7, the V gene TRBV27; D unresolved. Trimming stripped 0 bases from V and 3 bases from J, with 6 bases between. There are 13 residues in the CDR3. Germline V CDR1 and CDR2: MNHEY, SMNVEV (reference sequence). The CDR3 DNA sequence: TGTGCCAGCAGTTTATCGCCGGTCTACGAGCAGTACTTC. This encodes CASSLSPVYEQYF.

The chain links TRBV7-2 to TRBJ2-2, with TRBD1 as a possible D gene (6 bases). Germline CDR1 is SGHTA and CDR2 is FQGNSA. The CDR3 is 12 residues long. The ends were cut back, 5 bases at V and 6 bases at J, with 7 bases in the middle. The CDR3, as DNA: TGTGCCAGCAGCAGGGGGTCCGGGGAGCTGTTTTTT. It yields the protein CASSRGSGELFF.

This chain connects TRBV27 to TRBJ2-7; TRBD1 matches 9 bases. J gave up 3 bases and V 9 bases, and 12 bases lay outside the gene matches. Germline loops: CDR1 MNHEY, CDR2 SMNVEV (reference sequence). This CDR3 comprises 15 residues. As DNA, the CDR3 is TGTGCCAGTCTACCCGGACAGGGGAAAGGCTACGAGCAGTACTTC. Protein: CASLPGQGKGYEQYF.